This TCR beta chain was captured by sequencing in a study of cytomegalovirus exposure and HLA in healthy donors. Study outcomes and limitations: In a later analysis, common viral pathogens appeared linked to several of the most significant clusters. An analysis done earlier found most TCR beta V segments productive about 87% or about 30% of the time. As a later analysis revealed, most CMV-associated TCR beta chains appeared HLA-restricted.

The PCR employed 60 Vbeta primers together with 13 Jbeta primers. Assay used: immunoSEQ multiplex PCR; TCRdb lists only in-frame clones, some missing. Among some 130,000 clones listed, about three quarters were seen once. CDR3 length: 15 amino acids. V was pared by 0 bases and J by 4 bases, with 12 bases between. The germline CDR1 and CDR2 sequences are MGHRA and YSYEKL. Worth noting for this clone: Its target is not known.

Sequenced sample: PBMCs. This sequence was found in a man aged 45-60 years in good health and CMV-seropositive. The chain joins TRBV4-1 to TRBJ1-2; D is undetermined. As DNA, the CDR3 is TGCGCCAGCAGCCAAGATATTATTGGCCCCTATGGCTACACCTTC. This translates into CASSQDIIGPYGYTF.